The 9 T cell receptor beta chains reported below all come from one sample, sequenced in a study of Graves' ophthalmopathy and Graves' hyperthyroidism. As the template, RNA transcripts were used to amplify TCR beta CDR3 regions. HTBI-primed first-round RT-PCR preceded second-round multiplex PCR. TCRdb re-called the multiplex PCR reads through MiXCR, storing one row per CDR3 protein. The table includes a few hundred thousand distinct CDR3 sequences, under 20% detected once. The sample comprised peripheral blood. These receptors originate from an adult man with Graves' ophthalmopathy.

In this sample, this clonotype turned up once. The rearrangement uses TRBV6-1 and TRBJ2-5, with 7 bases fitting TRBD2. CDR1 and CDR2 (germline): MNHNS, SASEGT. V shed 2 bases and J 7 bases; nucleotides not matched to a gene: 10. This CDR3 has 15 residues. CDR3 sequence (DNA): TGTGCCAGCAGTGAAATGGTAGCGGGTCTTGGGACCCAGTACTTC. Amino acids: CASSEMVAGLGTQYF.

The sample holds a few counts of this clonotype. V and J are TRBV20-1 and TRBJ1-2; a possible D gene is TRBD1 (5 bases). V was shortened by 2 bases and J by 4 bases, with 14 bases between the two germline ends. The germline CDR1 and CDR2 sequences are DFQATT and SNEGSKA (reference sequence). This CDR3 spans 14 amino acids. CDR3 coding DNA: TGCAGTGCTAGAATCGCAGGGCGCGGCTATGGCTACACCTTC. This sequence encodes CSARIAGRGYGYTF.

This clonotype has at least ten counts. CDR3 sequence: CASSPIRSSEQYF. CDR3 nucleotides: TGTGCCAGCAGCCCGATCCGCAGTAGCGAGCAGTACTTC. The chain links TRBV11-3 to TRBJ2-7; no reliable D call. The CDR3 length is 13 residues. V shed 5 bases and J shed 6 bases, with 14 bases lying between them. CDR1 is SGHNT, CDR2 YENEEA, per germline.

V usage is TRBV7-2 and J usage is TRBJ1-5; D is unclear. Germline CDR1 SGHTA, CDR2 FQGNSA. The CDR3 loop spans 14 amino acids. V was cut by 4 bases and J by 3 bases, with 10 bases left in between. CDR3 amino acids: CASSSGWDNQPQHF. The CDR3 DNA is TGTGCCAGCAGCTCCGGCTGGGACAATCAGCCCCAGCATTTT.

There are many counts of this clonotype. The chain is built from TRBV4-3 and TRBJ1-1, with D maybe TRBD1 (5 bases). The CDR3 is 14 residues long. V was trimmed by 1 base and J by 7 bases, leaving 13 bases between them. Germline assignment: CDR1 LGHNA and CDR2 YSLEER. In nucleotides, the CDR3 is TGCGCCAGCAGCCAAGCTAGGGGCGGGAGTGAAGCTTTCTTT. It yields the protein CASSQARGGSEAFF.

The V gene is TRBV6-1, the J gene TRBJ1-5; D is unresolved. Germline lookup yields CDR1 MNHNS and CDR2 SASEGT. The ends were cut back, 7 bases at V and 1 base at J, with 8 bases in the middle. The CDR3 is made up of 13 amino acids. The CDR3 here is CASKGRSNQPQHF. The CDR3 region has the DNA TGTGCCAGCAAAGGCAGAAGCAATCAGCCCCAGCATTTT.

This clonotype was detected ten times or more. V and J are TRBV30 and TRBJ2-5, with D perhaps TRBD1 or TRBD2 (5 bases each). The germline V gene has CDR1 GTSNPN and CDR2 SVGIG (reference sequence). V gave up 3 bases and J gave up 4 bases, with 15 bases separating them. CDR3 length: 14 residues. CDR3 in amino acids: CAWSGRALAETQYF. DNA of the CDR3: TGTGCCTGGAGCGGCAGGGCTCTAGCAGAGACCCAGTACTTC.

This clonotype was counted many times. The rearrangement uses TRBV19 and TRBJ1-6, with D perhaps TRBD1 (5 bases). CDR3 length equals 16 residues. The germline V gene encodes CDR1 LNHDA and CDR2 SQIVND (reference sequence). The ends were cut back, 4 bases at V and 4 bases at J, with 14 bases in the middle. As DNA, the CDR3 is TGTGCCAGTAGTAACCAGGGACGGAGTTATAATTCACCCCTCCACTTT. Its protein is CASSNQGRSYNSPLHF.

This clonotype was detected ten times or more. This chain connects TRBV27 to TRBJ1-6; 9 bases are shared with TRBD1. V was clipped by 6 bases and J by 6 bases; unmatched bases: 9. Germline CDR1 is MNHEY and CDR2 is SMNVEV (reference sequence). The CDR3 has 16 residues. This CDR3 is CASRWGQGRTNSPLHF. The CDR3 DNA is TGTGCCAGCAGGTGGGGACAGGGCCGTACTAATTCACCCCTCCACTTT.